What follows are 32 T cell receptor beta chains derived from one specimen sequenced in a study of blood T cell repertoires in COVID-19. Produced via immunoSEQ multiplex PCR; TCRdb's table is partial and in-frame only. The sample carries roughly 310,000 clones, roughly 90% recorded once. The sample comprised peripheral blood. The receptor set was obtained from a woman in her thirties with COVID-19, enrolled during active disease.

On this clone: At one boundary the junction diverges from the germline segment, which might be a read error. The V and J genes are TRBV5-1 and TRBJ2-1; 8 bases fit TRBD2. CDR1 and CDR2 (germline): SGHRS, YFSETQ. This CDR3 region has 15 residues. CDR3 in DNA: TGCGCCAGCAACTTGAGTGGACTAGCTAACAATGAGCAGTTCTTC. The encoded protein is CASNLSGLANNEQFF.

The V gene is TRBV27, the J gene TRBJ2-2; D is perhaps TRBD1 (6 bases). Germline CDR1 and CDR2: MNHEY and SMNVEV (reference sequence). The CDR3 loop spans 15 amino acids. The V and J ends lost 6 bases and 0 bases respectively, with 11 bases between them. Here the CDR3 DNA reads TGTGCCAGCAGGTCGGGGACAACGAACACCGGGGAGCTGTTTTTT. It encodes CASRSGTTNTGELFF.

This clone was seen a few times. The chain carries TRBV24-1 and TRBJ1-5; D unresolved. The CDR3 is 15 amino acids. The V and J ends lost 3 bases and 4 bases respectively, with 12 bases between them. Germline CDR1 is KGHDR and CDR2 is SFDVKD. The CDR3 is CATSDPREVNQPQHF. CDR3 in DNA: TGTGCCACCAGTGATCCCCGGGAGGTAAATCAGCCCCAGCATTTT.

Of note for this clone: The same CDR3 also results from other DNA sequences found in this sample. This rearrangement joins TRBV5-1 to TRBJ2-7, with 10 bases identical to TRBD2. Germline CDR1 reads SGHRS; CDR2 reads YFSETQ. Losses at the gene ends were 4 bases for V and 0 bases for J; bases not matched to a gene: 1. The CDR3 sequence is 14 residues long. CDR3 coding DNA: TGCGCCAGCAGCCGGACTAGCGGCTCCTACGAGCAGTACTTC. It specifies CASSRTSGSYEQYF.

The chain joins TRBV19 to TRBJ2-7, with TRBD1 identical over 9 bases. Germline-derived CDR1 and CDR2 are LNHDA and SQIVND (reference sequence). The CDR3 sequence is 16 residues long. V trimming: 4 bases; J trimming: 3 bases; junction bases outside the gene matches: 10. CDR3 sequence: CASSTSRGQGIYEQYF. The DNA for the CDR3 is TGTGCCAGTAGTACCTCCAGGGGACAGGGTATCTACGAGCAGTACTTC.

The V call is TRBV10-1, the J call TRBJ2-3; D is ambiguous. The CDR3 is 13 residues long. The V and J ends lost 5 bases and 4 bases respectively, with 10 bases between them. Looked up from germline, CDR1 is WNHNN and CDR2 is SYGVQD (reference sequence). DNA of the CDR3: TGCGCCAGCAGTCCCCGACTGGCAGATACGCAGTATTTT. Translating it yields CASSPRLADTQYF.

The chain employs TRBV11-3 and TRBJ1-1, with 11 bases aligning to TRBD1. This CDR3 spans 13 amino acids. The V segment lost 5 bases and the J segment 4 bases; nucleotides outside the gene matches: 0. Per germline, CDR1 SGHNT and CDR2 YENEEA. CDR3 sequence: CASSGTGGTEAFF. The DNA for the CDR3 is TGTGCCAGCAGCGGGACAGGGGGCACTGAAGCTTTCTTT.

CDR3 loop: CSVAEGGLDTQYF. In DNA, the CDR3 is TGCAGCGTGGCAGAGGGGGGGCTAGATACGCAGTATTTT. The chain links TRBV29-1 to TRBJ2-3, with D tentatively TRBD2 (7 bases). Trimming took off 6 bases at V and 5 bases at J, with 15 bases between the two ends. Germline V lookup: CDR1 SQVTM, CDR2 ANQGSEA. The CDR3 is made up of 13 amino acids.

The chain is built from TRBV11-2 and TRBJ2-1; 8 bases are a match to TRBD1. Unmatched junction bases numbered 12, after V lost 4 bases and J lost 7 bases. Germline assignment: CDR1 SGHAT and CDR2 FQNNGV. The CDR3 runs 16 residues. The CDR3 sequence: CASSSNPGQEGNEQFF. DNA of the CDR3: TGTGCCAGCAGCTCGAACCCGGGACAGGAGGGTAATGAGCAGTTCTTC.

This clone was detected once. J is TRBJ1-2 and V is TRBV6-5; 8 bases are shared with TRBD1. The CDR3 loop spans 15 amino acids. The ends lost 4 bases at V and 4 bases at J; junction bases unmatched: 8. Germline lookup yields CDR1 MNHEY and CDR2 SVGAGI. CDR3 in DNA: TGTGCCAGCAGTTTTACGGGACAGGTGCTCTATGGCTACACCTTC. Residues: CASSFTGQVLYGYTF.

The CDR3 DNA sequence: TGTGCCAGCAGTCCGATACTGGGGGCCATCCCGACAACTAATGAAAAACTGTTTTTT. The encoded protein is CASSPILGAIPTTNEKLFF. The gene calls are TRBV27 and TRBJ1-4, with D maybe TRBD1 (6 bases). This CDR3 spans 19 amino acids. CDR1 and CDR2 from the germline V gene are MNHEY and SMNVEV (reference sequence). The germline V and J ends were trimmed by 5 bases and 0 bases, with 22 bases remaining between them.

V usage is TRBV6-1 and J usage is TRBJ2-3; 7 bases are shared with TRBD2. The CDR3 is 15 residues long. In germline, CDR1 is MNHNS, CDR2 SASEGT. V shed 2 bases and J 5 bases; nucleotides not matched to a gene: 7. The CDR3 coding sequence is TGTGCCAGCAGTGAAAGGGCGGGAGTTCTAGATACGCAGTATTTT. As protein: CASSERAGVLDTQYF.

This clone was counted a few times. The chain recombines TRBV19 with TRBJ2-1, with TRBD2 matching over 15 bases. This CDR3 spans 18 amino acids. CDR1 is LNHDA and CDR2 is SQIVND in the germline V gene (reference sequence). After removal of 6 bases from V and 1 base from J, the junction contained 7 bases not matched to a gene. CDR3 in DNA: TGTGCCAGTAGCTGGGGGACTAGCGGGAGGAGGTCCTACAATGAGCAGTTCTTC. Its translation: CASSWGTSGRRSYNEQFF.

The chain joins TRBV5-1 to TRBJ2-3; possibly TRBD1 for D (6 bases). The germline V and J ends were trimmed by 2 bases and 1 base, with 8 bases remaining between them. The CDR3 has 14 residues. Per germline, CDR1 SGHRS and CDR2 YFSETQ. CDR3 bases: TGCGCCAGCAGCTTACAGGGAGGCACAGATACGCAGTATTTT. Its translation is CASSLQGGTDTQYF.

The gene calls are TRBV5-8 and TRBJ2-7, with a tentative D call TRBD2 (6 bases). Germline V CDR1 and CDR2: SGHTS, YDEGEE. This CDR3 is built from 16 residues. Trimming cost V 4 bases and J 4 bases, with 21 bases left between them. CDR3 nucleotide sequence: TGTGCCAGCAGCGCAAACCCCGGTACTAGCCGTTACGAGCAGTACTTC. Residues: CASSANPGTSRYEQYF.

V usage is TRBV28 and J usage is TRBJ1-5, with D unclear. V was shortened by 6 bases and J by 7 bases, with 13 bases between the two germline ends. CDR1 and CDR2 from the germline V gene are MDHEN and SYDVKM. The CDR3 runs to 13 residues. The chain's CDR3 is CASSREVRQPQHF. Here the CDR3 DNA reads TGTGCCAGCAGCCGAGAGGTCCGACAGCCCCAGCATTTT.

Written as DNA, the CDR3 is TGCAGCGTGCAAAGACGGGACACTGAAGCTTTCTTT. It yields the protein CSVQRRDTEAFF. The chain has TRBV29-1 and TRBJ1-1; D unresolved. CDR1 is SQVTM, CDR2 ANQGSEA, per germline. The CDR3 length is 12 residues. Trimming cost V 6 bases and J 3 bases, with 11 bases left between them.

The chain links TRBV5-1 to TRBJ2-5; 10 bases match TRBD2. CDR3 length equals 17 residues. J was trimmed by 5 bases and V by 7 bases; bases with no gene match: 17. Germline assignment: CDR1 SGHRS and CDR2 YFSETQ. The CDR3 nucleotides are TGCGCCAGCGGACCGCGGAATTCAGCGGGGGGGCTCGAGACCCAGTACTTC. Encoded protein: CASGPRNSAGGLETQYF.

The CDR3 DNA reads as TGTGCCAGCAGCTTGGGGGAGGGCGTGGGGCATATGAATGAGCAGTTCTTC. As protein: CASSLGEGVGHMNEQFF. The chain carries TRBV5-5 and TRBJ2-1, with TRBD2 identical over 7 bases. The CDR3 runs 17 residues. Germline loops: CDR1 SGHKS, CDR2 YYEKEE (reference sequence). After removal of 0 bases from V and 7 bases from J, the junction contained 13 bases not matched to a gene.

This sequence joins TRBV25-1 and TRBJ1-2; TRBD1 aligns across 7 bases. V dropped 2 bases and J dropped 7; count of bases not matched to a gene: 4. In germline, CDR1 is MGHDK, CDR2 SYGVNS. The CDR3 runs to 13 residues. CDR3 in amino acids: CASSEPRQGGYTF. The CDR3 DNA follows: TGTGCCAGCAGTGAACCCCGACAGGGTGGCTACACCTTC.

Only a few counts were recorded for this clone. This chain links TRBV27 with TRBJ2-1; TRBD1 might be the D (6 bases). V was clipped by 8 bases and J by 7 bases, with 15 bases between them. There are 13 residues in the CDR3. Germline assignment: CDR1 MNHEY and CDR2 SMNVEV (reference sequence). The CDR3 nucleotides are TGTGCCAGCCGGTACAGGGAGTTGAATGAGCAGTTCTTC. Its protein product is CASRYRELNEQFF.

This sequence joins TRBV20-1 and TRBJ2-1; D gene ambiguous. This CDR3 has 11 residues. Per the germline V gene, CDR1 is DFQATT and CDR2 is SNEGSKA (reference sequence). Trimming shortened V by 8 bases and J by 7 bases, and 12 bases separated the two germline ends. For the CDR3, the DNA is TGCAGTCGAGCCGACGGGAATGAGCAGTTCTTC. As protein: CSRADGNEQFF.

This clone was seen only a few times. The CDR3 here is CASSYRTGDYYTF. In nucleotides, the CDR3 is TGTGCCAGCAGTTATAGGACAGGGGATTACTACACCTTC. The genes are TRBV6-5 and TRBJ1-2; 9 positions match TRBD1. This CDR3 spans 13 amino acids. V lost 3 bases, J lost 10 bases, and 6 bases stayed unmatched. Germline CDR1 reads MNHEY; CDR2 reads SVGAGI.

J is TRBJ2-2 and V is TRBV2; 8 nucleotides align to TRBD1. The CDR3 loop spans 15 amino acids. CDR1 SNHLY and CDR2 FYNNEI come from the germline V gene. The V segment lost 6 bases and the J segment 5 bases; nucleotides outside the gene matches: 8. The CDR3 sequence is CASSQNRGWTGELFF. CDR3 bases: TGTGCCAGCAGCCAAAACAGGGGGTGGACCGGGGAGCTGTTTTTT.

This sequence joins TRBV7-9 and TRBJ2-1; D not resolved. The CDR3 runs 13 residues. V was shortened by 0 bases and J by 2 bases, with 2 bases between the two germline ends. Per the germline V gene, CDR1 is SEHNR and CDR2 is FQNEAQ (reference sequence). The CDR3 coding sequence is TGTGCCAGCAGCTTAGCTACCTACAATGAGCAGTTCTTC. It specifies CASSLATYNEQFF.

The chain carries TRBV10-1 and TRBJ1-1, with D uncertain. V was clipped by 3 bases and J by 7 bases, with 6 bases between them. Germline V gene data show CDR1 as WNHNN and CDR2 as SYGVQD (reference sequence). The CDR3 totals 11 residues. The CDR3: CASSDGIEAFF. Written as DNA, the CDR3 is TGCGCCAGCAGTGACGGGATTGAAGCTTTCTTT.

The chain joins TRBV27 to TRBJ1-1, with 7 bases fitting TRBD1. V was pared by 2 bases and J by 9 bases, with 9 bases of the junction left unmatched. Germline assignment: CDR1 MNHEY and CDR2 SMNVEV (reference sequence). This CDR3 has 14 residues. The CDR3 coding sequence is TGTGCCAGCAGTTTAAGGGCTGAGGGGGCGAAAGCTTTCTTT. It codes for CASSLRAEGAKAFF.

The chain recombines TRBV6-5 with TRBJ2-7, with 7 bases matching TRBD2. The CDR3 totals 14 residues. Looked up from germline, CDR1 is MNHEY and CDR2 is SVGAGI. V shed 11 bases and J 2 bases; nucleotides not matched to a gene: 12. The CDR3 DNA follows: TGTGCCGCAGCGGCCGGGGGGATCCCCTACGAGCAGTACTTC. Encoded protein: CAAAAGGIPYEQYF.

The chain has TRBV20-1 and TRBJ1-5; D is unclear. Germline lookup yields CDR1 DFQATT and CDR2 SNEGSKA (reference sequence). Trimming pared 0 bases from V and 12 bases from J, leaving 9 bases between. This CDR3 region has 11 residues. The CDR3 protein is CSARDSRNQHF. CDR3 sequence (DNA): TGCAGTGCTAGAGACAGTCGAAACCAGCATTTT.

V usage is TRBV10-2 and J usage is TRBJ2-7, with 8 bases lining up with TRBD1. There are 16 residues in the CDR3. Germline V gives CDR1 WSHSY, CDR2 SAAADI. V lost 8 bases to trimming and J lost 3 bases; unmatched junction nucleotides: 15. CDR3: CASYPLGQGTFYEQYF. The CDR3, as DNA: TGCGCCAGCTACCCTTTAGGACAGGGAACCTTCTACGAGCAGTACTTC.

The chain links TRBV18 to TRBJ2-1, with D possibly matching TRBD2 (5 bases). This CDR3 comprises 14 residues. Per germline, CDR1 KGHSH and CDR2 LQKENI. Trimming cost V 1 base and J 6 bases, with 10 bases left between them. CDR3 DNA: TGTGCCAGCTCACCACGCACTGGAGGCAATGAGCAGTTCTTC. Amino acids: CASSPRTGGNEQFF.

The V gene is TRBV5-6, the J gene TRBJ2-7; no firm D call. V lost 1 base and J lost 6, with 8 bases in between. In germline, CDR1 is SGHDT, CDR2 YYEEEE. This CDR3 spans 12 amino acids. The CDR3 sequence is CASSLRHGEQYF. CDR3 nucleotides: TGTGCCAGCAGCTTGAGACACGGCGAGCAGTACTTC.